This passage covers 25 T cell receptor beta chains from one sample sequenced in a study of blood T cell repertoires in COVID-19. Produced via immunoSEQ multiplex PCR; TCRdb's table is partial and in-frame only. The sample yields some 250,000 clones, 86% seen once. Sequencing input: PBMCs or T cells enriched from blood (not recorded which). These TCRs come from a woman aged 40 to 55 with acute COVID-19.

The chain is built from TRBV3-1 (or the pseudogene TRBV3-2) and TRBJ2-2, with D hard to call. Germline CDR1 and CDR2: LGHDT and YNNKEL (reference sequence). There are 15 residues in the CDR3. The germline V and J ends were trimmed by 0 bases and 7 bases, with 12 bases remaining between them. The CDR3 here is CASSQDLLRNGELFF. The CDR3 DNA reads TGTGCCAGCAGCCAAGATCTCCTCAGAAACGGGGAGCTGTTTTTT.

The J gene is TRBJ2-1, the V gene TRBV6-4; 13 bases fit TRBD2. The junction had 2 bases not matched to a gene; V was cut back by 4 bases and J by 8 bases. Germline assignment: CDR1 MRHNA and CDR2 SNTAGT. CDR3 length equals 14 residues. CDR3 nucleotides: TGTGCCAGCAGTGCGGGACTAGCGGGGTATGAGCAGTTCTTC. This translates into CASSAGLAGYEQFF.

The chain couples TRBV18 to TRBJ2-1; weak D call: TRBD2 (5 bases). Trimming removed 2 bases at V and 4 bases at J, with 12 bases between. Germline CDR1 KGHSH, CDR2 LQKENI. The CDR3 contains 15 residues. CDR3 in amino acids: CASSPEAGVYNEQFF. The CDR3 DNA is TGTGCCAGCTCACCAGAGGCGGGCGTATACAATGAGCAGTTCTTC. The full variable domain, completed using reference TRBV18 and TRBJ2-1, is NAGVMQNPRHLVRRRGQEARLRCSPMKGHSHVYWYRQLPEEGLKFMVYLQKENIIDESGMPKERFSAEFPKEGPSILRIQQVVRGDSAAYFCASSPEAGVYNEQFFGPGTRLTVL.

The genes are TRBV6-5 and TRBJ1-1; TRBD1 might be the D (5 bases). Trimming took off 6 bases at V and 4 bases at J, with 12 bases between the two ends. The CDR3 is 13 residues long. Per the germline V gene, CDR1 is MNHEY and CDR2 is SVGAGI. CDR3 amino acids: CASRPGLSTEAFF. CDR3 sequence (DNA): TGTGCCAGCAGACCAGGGTTGAGCACTGAAGCTTTCTTT.

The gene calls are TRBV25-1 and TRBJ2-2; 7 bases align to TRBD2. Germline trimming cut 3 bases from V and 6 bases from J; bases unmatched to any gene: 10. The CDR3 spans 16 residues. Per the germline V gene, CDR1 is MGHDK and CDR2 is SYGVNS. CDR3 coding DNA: TGTGCCAGCAGTGAGCAAGCGCGGGAGTCGGCCGGGGAGCTGTTTTTT. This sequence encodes CASSEQARESAGELFF. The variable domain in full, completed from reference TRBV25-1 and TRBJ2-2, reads EADIYQTPRYLVIGTGKKITLECSQTMGHDKMYWYQQDPGMELHLIHYSYGVNSTEKGDLSSESTVSRIRTEHFPLTLESARPSHTSQYLCASSEQARESAGELFFGEGSRLTVL.

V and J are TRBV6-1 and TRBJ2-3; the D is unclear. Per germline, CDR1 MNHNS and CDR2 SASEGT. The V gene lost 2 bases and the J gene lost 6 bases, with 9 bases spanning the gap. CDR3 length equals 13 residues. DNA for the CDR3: TGTGCCAGCAGTGAATTTACCGCGGATACGCAGTATTTT. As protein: CASSEFTADTQYF.

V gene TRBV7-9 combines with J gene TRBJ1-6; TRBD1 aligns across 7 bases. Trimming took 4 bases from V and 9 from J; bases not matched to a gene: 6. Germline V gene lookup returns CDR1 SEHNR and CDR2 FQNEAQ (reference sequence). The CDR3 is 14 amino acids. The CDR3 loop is CASSSTGPVSPLHF. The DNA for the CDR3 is TGTGCCAGCAGCTCGACAGGGCCCGTTTCACCCCTCCACTTT.

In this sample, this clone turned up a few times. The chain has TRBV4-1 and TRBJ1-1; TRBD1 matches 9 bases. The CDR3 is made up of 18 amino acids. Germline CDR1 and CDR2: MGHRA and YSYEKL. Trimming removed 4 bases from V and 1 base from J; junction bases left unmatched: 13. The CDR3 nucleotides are TGCGCCAGCAGCCTCGGCGGGACAGGGAAGAGTTGGAACACTGAAGCTTTCTTT. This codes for CASSLGGTGKSWNTEAFF.

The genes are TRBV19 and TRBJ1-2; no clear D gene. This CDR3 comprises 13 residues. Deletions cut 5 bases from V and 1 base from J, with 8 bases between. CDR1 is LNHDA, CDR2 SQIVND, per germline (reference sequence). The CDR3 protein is CASSFQVNYGYTF. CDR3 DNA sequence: TGTGCCAGTAGTTTCCAGGTTAACTATGGCTACACCTTC.

CDR3 nucleotides: TGTGCCAGCAGCACCCGACAGGGACCAGTCTATGGCTACACCTTC. Protein: CASSTRQGPVYGYTF. The chain couples TRBV11-2 to TRBJ1-2, with TRBD1 identical over 7 bases. V gave up 5 bases and J gave up 4 bases; unmatched junction bases: 10. Germline CDR1 is SGHAT and CDR2 is FQNNGV. This CDR3 region has 15 residues.

CDR3 sequence (DNA): TGCGCCAGCAGCCAAGATCCAAATCCTACCTACGAGCAGTACTTC. Residues: CASSQDPNPTYEQYF. The rearrangement links TRBV4-1 to TRBJ2-7; no reliable D call. The CDR3 length is 15 residues. V was cut by 0 bases and J by 2 bases, with 11 bases left in between. CDR1 and CDR2 (germline): MGHRA, YSYEKL.

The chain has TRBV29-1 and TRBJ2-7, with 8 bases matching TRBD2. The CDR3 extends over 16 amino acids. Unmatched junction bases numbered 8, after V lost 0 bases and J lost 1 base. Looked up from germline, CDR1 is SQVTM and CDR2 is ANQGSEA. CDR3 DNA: TGCAGCGTTGAAGAAAGGACGGGACTAGAGTCCTACGAGCAGTACTTC. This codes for CSVEERTGLESYEQYF.

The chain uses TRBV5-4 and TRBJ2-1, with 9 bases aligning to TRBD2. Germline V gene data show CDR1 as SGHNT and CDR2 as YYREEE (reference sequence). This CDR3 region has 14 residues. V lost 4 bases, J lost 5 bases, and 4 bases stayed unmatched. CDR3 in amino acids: CASSGTSINNEQFF. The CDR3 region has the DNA TGTGCCAGCAGCGGGACTAGCATTAACAATGAGCAGTTCTTC.

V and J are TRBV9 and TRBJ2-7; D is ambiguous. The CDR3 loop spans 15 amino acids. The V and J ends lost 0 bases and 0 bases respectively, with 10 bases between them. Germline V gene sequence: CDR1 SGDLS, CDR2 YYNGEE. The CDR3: CASSVALGSSYEQYF. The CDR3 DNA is TGTGCCAGCAGCGTAGCTCTTGGCAGCTCCTACGAGCAGTACTTC. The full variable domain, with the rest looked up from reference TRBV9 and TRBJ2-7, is DSGVTQTPKHLITATGQRVTLRCSPRSGDLSVYWYQQSLDQGLQFLIQYYNGEERAKGNILERFSAQQFPDLHSELNLSSLELGDSALYFCASSVALGSSYEQYFGPGTRLTVT.

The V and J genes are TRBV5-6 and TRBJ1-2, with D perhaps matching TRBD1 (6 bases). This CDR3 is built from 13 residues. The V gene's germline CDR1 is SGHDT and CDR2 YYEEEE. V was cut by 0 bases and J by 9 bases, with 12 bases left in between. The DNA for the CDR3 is TGTGCCAGCAGCTTGGTGGGGGCTGGCAGCTACACCTTC. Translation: CASSLVGAGSYTF.

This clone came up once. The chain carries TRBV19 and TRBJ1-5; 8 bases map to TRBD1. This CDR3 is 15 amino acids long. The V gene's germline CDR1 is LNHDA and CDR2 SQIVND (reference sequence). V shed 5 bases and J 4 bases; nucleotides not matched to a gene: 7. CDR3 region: CASSGQGQPNQPQHF. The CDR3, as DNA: TGTGCCAGTAGTGGACAGGGACAGCCTAATCAGCCCCAGCATTTT.

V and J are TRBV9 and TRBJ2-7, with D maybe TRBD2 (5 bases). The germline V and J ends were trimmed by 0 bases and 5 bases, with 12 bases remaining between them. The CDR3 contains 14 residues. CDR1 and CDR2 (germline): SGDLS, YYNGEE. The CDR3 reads CASSVDASYHEQYF. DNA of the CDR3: TGTGCCAGCAGCGTAGATGCTAGCTACCACGAGCAGTACTTC.

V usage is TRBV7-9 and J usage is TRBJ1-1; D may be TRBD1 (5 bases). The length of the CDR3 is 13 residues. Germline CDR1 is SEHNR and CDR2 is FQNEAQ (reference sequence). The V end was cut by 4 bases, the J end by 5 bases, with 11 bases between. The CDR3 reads CASSSDGGTEAFF. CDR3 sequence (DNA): TGTGCCAGCAGCTCCGATGGGGGGACTGAAGCTTTCTTT.

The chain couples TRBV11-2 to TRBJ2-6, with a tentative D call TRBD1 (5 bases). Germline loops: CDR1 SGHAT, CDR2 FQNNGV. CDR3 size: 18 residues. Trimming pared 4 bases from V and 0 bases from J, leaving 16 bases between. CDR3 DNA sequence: TGTGCCAGCAGCTCAGGGCGTCGGACCTTCTCTGGGGCCAACGTCCTGACTTTC. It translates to CASSSGRRTFSGANVLTF.

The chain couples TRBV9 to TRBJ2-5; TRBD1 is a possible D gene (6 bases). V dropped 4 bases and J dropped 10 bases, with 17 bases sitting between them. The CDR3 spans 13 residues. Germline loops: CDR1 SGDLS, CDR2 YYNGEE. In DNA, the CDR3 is TGTGCCAGCAGCTCAGGAGAGGGGGTGGGCCAGTACTTC. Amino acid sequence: CASSSGEGVGQYF.

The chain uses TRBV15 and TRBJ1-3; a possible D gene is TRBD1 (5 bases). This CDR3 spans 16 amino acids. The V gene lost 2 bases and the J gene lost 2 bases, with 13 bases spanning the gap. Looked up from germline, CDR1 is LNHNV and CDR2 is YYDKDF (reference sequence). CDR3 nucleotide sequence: TGTGCCACCAGCAGAAAAATTCAGGGTCCTGGAAACACCATATATTTT. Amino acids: CATSRKIQGPGNTIYF.

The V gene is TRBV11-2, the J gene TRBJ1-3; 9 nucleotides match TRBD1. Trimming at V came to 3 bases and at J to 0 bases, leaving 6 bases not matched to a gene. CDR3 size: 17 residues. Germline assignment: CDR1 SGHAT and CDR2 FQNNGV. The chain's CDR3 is CASSFGTGINSGNTIYF. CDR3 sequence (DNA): TGTGCCAGCAGCTTCGGGACAGGGATTAACTCTGGAAACACCATATATTTT.

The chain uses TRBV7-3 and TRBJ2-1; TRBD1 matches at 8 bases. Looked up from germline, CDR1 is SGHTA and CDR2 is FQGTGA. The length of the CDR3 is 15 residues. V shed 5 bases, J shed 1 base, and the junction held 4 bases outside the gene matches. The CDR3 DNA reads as TGTGCCAGCAGCCAAACAGGGGGGTCCTACAATGAGCAGTTCTTC. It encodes CASSQTGGSYNEQFF.

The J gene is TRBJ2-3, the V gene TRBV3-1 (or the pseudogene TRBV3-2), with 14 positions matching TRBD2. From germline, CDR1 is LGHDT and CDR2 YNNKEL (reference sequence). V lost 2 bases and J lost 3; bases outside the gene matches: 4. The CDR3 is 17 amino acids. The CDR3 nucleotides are TGTGCCAGCAGCCAAAGGACTAGCGGGAGGTCTACAGATACGCAGTATTTT. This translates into CASSQRTSGRSTDTQYF.

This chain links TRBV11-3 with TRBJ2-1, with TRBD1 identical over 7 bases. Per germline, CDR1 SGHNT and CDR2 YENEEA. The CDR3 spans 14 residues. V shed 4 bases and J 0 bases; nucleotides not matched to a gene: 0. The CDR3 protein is CASSWDSSYNEQFF. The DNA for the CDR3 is TGTGCCAGCAGCTGGGACAGCTCCTACAATGAGCAGTTCTTC.